This T cell receptor beta chain emerged from a study of CXCR3-negative and CXCR3-positive naive CD8 T cells. Study findings and constraints: Compared with CXCR3-negative naive cells, CXCR3-positive naive cells showed more hydrophobic TRB CDR3s.

The CDR3 runs to 13 residues. CDR1 and CDR2 from the germline V gene are SGHKS and YYEKEE (reference sequence). Notes on this clonotype: What it binds is not known.

Through 5' RACE with UMI labels, the TRB cDNA libraries were prepared. For each CDR3 protein, TCRdb gives one entry from its re-call of the 5' RACE reads, without DNA. This sample's clone table lists over 150,000 distinct CDR3 sequences. The V gene is TRBV5-5, the J gene TRBJ2-7; the TRBD2 assignment by TCRdb is unverifiable without DNA. This clonotype originated in a human donor in good health. Some clones in this sample may be carry-over from other donors' samples. Source material: naive CXCR3+ CD8+ T cells from blood. Subset indicated: CD45RO-CCR7+CD27+CD95- naive CD8+ T cells expressing CXCR3 (TNR3+). The CDR3 is CASSLVGEIEQYF. Together with reference TRBV5-5 and TRBJ2-7, the CDR3 gives the full variable domain: DAGVTQSPTHLIKTRGQQVTLRCSPISGHKSVSWYQQVLGQGPQFIFQYYEKEERGRGNFPDRFSARQFPNYSSELNVNALLLGDSALYLCASSLVGEIEQYFGPGTRLTVT.